This TCR beta chain was obtained from a study of T cells after posttransplantation cyclophosphamide. Findings of the study overall: Later post-transplant blood repertoires were often dominated by donor CD8+ memory clones. Recipient CMV seropositivity and CMV reactivation strongly tracked TRB clonality. TRB overlap between skin or GI tissue T cells and blood was limited.

TCRdb keeps only in-frame clones here, not all; method: immunoSEQ multiplex PCR. The sample yields approximately 19,000 clones, 87% seen once. Cyclophosphamide on days +3 and +4 followed busulfan-fludarabine conditioning and a marrow graft. Comment on this clone: Its matching antigen is unknown.

Sequences were derived from PBMCs, sampled after allogeneic stem cell transplant with posttransplant cyclophosphamide. The sequence was obtained from a female patient in her 40s who received an allogeneic stem cell transplant from a related donor, was CMV-positive, and had no GVHD. Some T cells could come from the graft donor.

The DNA of the CDR3 is TGTGCCAGCAGCTTCGCAAGCGGGGGGCAGCAGTACTTC. Translating gives CASSFASGGQQYF. The rearrangement links TRBV11-2 to TRBJ2-7, with 9 nucleotides matching TRBD2. This CDR3 is 13 amino acids long. V gave up 3 bases and J gave up 8 bases; unmatched junction bases: 5. Germline CDR1 and CDR2: SGHAT and FQNNGV.